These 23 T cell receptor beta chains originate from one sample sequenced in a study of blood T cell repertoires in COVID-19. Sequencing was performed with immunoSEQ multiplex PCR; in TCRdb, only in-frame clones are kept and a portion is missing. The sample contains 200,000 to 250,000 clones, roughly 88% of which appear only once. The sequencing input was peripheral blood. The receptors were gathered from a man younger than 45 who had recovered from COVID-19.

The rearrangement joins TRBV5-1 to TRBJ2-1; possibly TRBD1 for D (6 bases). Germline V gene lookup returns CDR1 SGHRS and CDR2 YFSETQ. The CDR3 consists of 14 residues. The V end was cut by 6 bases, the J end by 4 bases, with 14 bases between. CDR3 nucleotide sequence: TGCGCCAGCACCCCGGGGACATATTACAATGAGCAGTTCTTC. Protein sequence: CASTPGTYYNEQFF.

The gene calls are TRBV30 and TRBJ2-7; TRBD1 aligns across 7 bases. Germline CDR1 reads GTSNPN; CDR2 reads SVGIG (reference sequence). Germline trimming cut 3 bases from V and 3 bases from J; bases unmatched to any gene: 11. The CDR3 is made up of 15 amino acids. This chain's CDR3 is CAWSGDRDGIYEQYF. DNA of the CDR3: TGTGCCTGGAGCGGCGACAGGGACGGCATCTACGAGCAGTACTTC.

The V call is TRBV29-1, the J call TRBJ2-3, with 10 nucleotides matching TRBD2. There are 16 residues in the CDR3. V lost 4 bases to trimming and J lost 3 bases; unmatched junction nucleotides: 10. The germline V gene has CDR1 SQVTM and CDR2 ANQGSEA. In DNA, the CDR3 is TGCAGCGTTGTACTAGCGGGGATAGGAGGGACAGATACGCAGTATTTT. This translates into CSVVLAGIGGTDTQYF.

The CDR3 DNA is TGTGCCAGCAGTGACGGCTCCGGGGTACGGGCTTTCTTT. Amino acids: CASSDGSGVRAFF. The V gene is TRBV6-1, the J gene TRBJ1-1; no firm D call. Germline V gives CDR1 MNHNS, CDR2 SASEGT. Trimming stripped 3 bases from V and 11 bases from J, with 16 bases between. The length of the CDR3 is 13 residues.

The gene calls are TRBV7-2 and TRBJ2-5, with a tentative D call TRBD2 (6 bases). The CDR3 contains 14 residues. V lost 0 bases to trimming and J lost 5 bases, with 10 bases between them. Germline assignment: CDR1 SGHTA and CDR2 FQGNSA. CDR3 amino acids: CASSLAWGEETQYF. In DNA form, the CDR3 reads TGTGCCAGCAGCTTAGCGTGGGGGGAGGAGACCCAGTACTTC.

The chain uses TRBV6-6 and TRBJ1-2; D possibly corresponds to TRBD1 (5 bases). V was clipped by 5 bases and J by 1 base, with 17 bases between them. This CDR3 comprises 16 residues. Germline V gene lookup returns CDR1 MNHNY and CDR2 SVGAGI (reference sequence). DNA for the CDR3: TGTGCCAGCAGTATCCGTAGACAGATTATTAACTATGGCTACACCTTC. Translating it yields CASSIRRQIINYGYTF.

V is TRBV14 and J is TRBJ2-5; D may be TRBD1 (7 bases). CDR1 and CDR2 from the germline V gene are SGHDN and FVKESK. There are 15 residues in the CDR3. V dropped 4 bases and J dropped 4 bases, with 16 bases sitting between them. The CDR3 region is CASSPLAGGSETQYF. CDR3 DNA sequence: TGTGCCAGCAGCCCTCTAGCAGGGGGGTCAGAGACCCAGTACTTC. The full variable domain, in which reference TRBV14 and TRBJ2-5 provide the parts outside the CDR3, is EAGVTQFPSHSVIEKGQTVTLRCDPISGHDNLYWYRRVMGKEIKFLLHFVKESKQDESGMPNNRFLAERTGGTYSTLKVQPAELEDSGVYFCASSPLAGGSETQYFGPGTRLLVL.

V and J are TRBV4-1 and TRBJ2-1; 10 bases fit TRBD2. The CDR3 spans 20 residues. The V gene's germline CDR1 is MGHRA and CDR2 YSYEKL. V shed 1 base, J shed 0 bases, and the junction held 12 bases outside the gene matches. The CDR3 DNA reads TGCGCCAGCAGCCAAGTTGGGTTAGCGGGGGGCCCGAGCTCCTACAATGAGCAGTTCTTC. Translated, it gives CASSQVGLAGGPSSYNEQFF.

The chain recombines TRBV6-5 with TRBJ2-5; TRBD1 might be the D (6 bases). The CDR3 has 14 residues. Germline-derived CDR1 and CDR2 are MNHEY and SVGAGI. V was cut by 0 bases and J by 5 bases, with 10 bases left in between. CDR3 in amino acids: CASSYSSQGETQYF. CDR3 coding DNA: TGTGCCAGCAGTTACTCGTCGCAGGGGGAGACCCAGTACTTC.

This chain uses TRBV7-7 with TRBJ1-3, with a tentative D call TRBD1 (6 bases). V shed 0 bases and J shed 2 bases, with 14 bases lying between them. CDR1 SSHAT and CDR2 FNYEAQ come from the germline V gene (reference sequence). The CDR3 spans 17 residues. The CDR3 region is CASSLALGAGAGNTIYF. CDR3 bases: TGTGCCAGCAGCTTAGCCTTGGGGGCAGGGGCTGGAAACACCATATATTTT.

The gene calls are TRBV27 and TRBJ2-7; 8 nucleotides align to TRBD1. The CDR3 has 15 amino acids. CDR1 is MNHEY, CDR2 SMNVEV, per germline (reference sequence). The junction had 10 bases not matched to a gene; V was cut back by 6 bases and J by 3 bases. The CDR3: CASRVTGGPFYEQYF. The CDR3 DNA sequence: TGTGCCAGCAGGGTAACAGGGGGACCGTTCTACGAGCAGTACTTC.

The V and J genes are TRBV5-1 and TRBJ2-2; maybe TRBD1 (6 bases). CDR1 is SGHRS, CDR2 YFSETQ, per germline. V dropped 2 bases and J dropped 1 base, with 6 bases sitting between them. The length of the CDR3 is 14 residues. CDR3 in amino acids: CASSLQGNTGELFF. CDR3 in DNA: TGCGCCAGCAGCTTACAGGGGAACACCGGGGAGCTGTTTTTT.

The CDR3: CASSPVDEQFF. CDR3 coding DNA: TGTGCCAGCTCACCCGTCGATGAGCAGTTCTTC. This chain links TRBV18 with TRBJ2-1, with D unresolved. Germline V lookup: CDR1 KGHSH, CDR2 LQKENI. The CDR3 has 11 residues. Trimming took off 3 bases at V and 8 bases at J, with 5 bases between the two ends.

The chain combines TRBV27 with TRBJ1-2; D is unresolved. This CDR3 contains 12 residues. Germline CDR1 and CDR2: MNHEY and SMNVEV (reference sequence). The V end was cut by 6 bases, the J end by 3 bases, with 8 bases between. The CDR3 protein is CASSRGDYGYTF. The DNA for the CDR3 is TGTGCCAGCAGCCGGGGTGACTATGGCTACACCTTC.

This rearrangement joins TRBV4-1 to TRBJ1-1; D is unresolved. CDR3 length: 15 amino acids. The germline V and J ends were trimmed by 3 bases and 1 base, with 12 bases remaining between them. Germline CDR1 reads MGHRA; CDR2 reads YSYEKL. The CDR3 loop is CASSQVGRGNTEAFF. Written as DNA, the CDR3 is TGCGCCAGCAGCCAGGTAGGACGGGGGAACACTGAAGCTTTCTTT.

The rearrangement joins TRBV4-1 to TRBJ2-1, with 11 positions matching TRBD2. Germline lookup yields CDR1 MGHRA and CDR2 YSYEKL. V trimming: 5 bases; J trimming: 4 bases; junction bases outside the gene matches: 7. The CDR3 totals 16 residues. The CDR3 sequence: CASSVFGTSGYNEQFF. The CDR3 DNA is TGCGCCAGCAGCGTCTTCGGGACTAGCGGTTACAATGAGCAGTTCTTC.

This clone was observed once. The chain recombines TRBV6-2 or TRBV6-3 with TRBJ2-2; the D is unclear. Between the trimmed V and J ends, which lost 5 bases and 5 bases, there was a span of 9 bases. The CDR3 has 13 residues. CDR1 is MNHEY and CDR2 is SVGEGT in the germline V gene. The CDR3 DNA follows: TGTGCCAGCAGTACGACTGGAACCGGGGAGCTGTTTTTT. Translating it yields CASSTTGTGELFF.

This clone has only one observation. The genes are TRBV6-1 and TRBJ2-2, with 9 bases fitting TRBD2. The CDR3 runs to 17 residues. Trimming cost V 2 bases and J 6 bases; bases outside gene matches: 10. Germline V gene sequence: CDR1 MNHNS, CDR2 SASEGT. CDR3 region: CASSEKGASGDAGELFF. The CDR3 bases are TGTGCCAGCAGTGAAAAAGGGGCTAGCGGGGATGCCGGGGAGCTGTTTTTT.

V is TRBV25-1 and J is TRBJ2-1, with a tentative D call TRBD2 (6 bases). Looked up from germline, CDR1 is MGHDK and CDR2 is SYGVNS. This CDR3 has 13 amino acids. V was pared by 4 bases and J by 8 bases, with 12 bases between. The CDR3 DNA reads TGTGCCAGCAGTGGTTGGGACTCGTATGAGCAGTTCTTC. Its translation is CASSGWDSYEQFF.

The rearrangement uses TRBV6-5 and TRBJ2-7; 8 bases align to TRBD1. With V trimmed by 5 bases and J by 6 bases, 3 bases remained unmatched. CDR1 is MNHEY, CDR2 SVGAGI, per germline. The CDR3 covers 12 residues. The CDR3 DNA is TGTGCCAGCAGTCTGACAGGGGCCGAGCAGTACTTC. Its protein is CASSLTGAEQYF.

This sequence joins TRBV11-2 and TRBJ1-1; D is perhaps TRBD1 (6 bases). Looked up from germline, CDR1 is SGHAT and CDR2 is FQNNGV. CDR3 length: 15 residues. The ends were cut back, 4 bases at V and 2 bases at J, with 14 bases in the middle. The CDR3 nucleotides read TGTGCCAGCAGCTCCACGTTACAGGGTAACACTGAAGCTTTCTTT. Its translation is CASSSTLQGNTEAFF.

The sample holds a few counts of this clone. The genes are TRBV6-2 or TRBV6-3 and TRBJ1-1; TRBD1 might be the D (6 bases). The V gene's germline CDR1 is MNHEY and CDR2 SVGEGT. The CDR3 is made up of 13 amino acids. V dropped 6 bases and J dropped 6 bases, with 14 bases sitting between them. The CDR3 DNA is TGTGCCAGCAGCTCACAAGGACAGTCTGAAGCTTTCTTT. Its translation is CASSSQGQSEAFF.

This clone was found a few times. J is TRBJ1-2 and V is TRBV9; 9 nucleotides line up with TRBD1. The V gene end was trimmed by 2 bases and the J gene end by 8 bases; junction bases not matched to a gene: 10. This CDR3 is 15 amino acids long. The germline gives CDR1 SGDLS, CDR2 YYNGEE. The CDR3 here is CASSVLGQGDGGYTF. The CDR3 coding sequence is TGTGCCAGCAGCGTTCTGGGACAGGGAGACGGGGGCTACACCTTC. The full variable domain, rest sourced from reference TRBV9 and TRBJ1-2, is DSGVTQTPKHLITATGQRVTLRCSPRSGDLSVYWYQQSLDQGLQFLIQYYNGEERAKGNILERFSAQQFPDLHSELNLSSLELGDSALYFCASSVLGQGDGGYTFGSGTRLTVV.